This TCR beta chain came from a study of cytomegalovirus exposure and HLA in healthy donors. Profiling relied on immunoSEQ multiplex PCR, and the TCRdb table lists in-frame clones only, not all of them. The profile shows 200,000 to 250,000 clones, 75% to 90% of them singletons. This clone was counted only a few times. The sequenced material came from PBMCs. The TCR sequence derives from a woman aged 18-29 years in good health and CMV-seronegative.

CDR3 region: CASSLSGGSSYEQYF. For the CDR3, the DNA is TGCGCCAGCAGCTTGTCGGGCGGAAGCTCCTACGAGCAGTACTTC. This rearrangement joins TRBV5-1 to TRBJ2-7; D uncertain. This CDR3 has 15 residues. The ends were cut back, 1 base at V and 0 bases at J, with 11 bases in the middle. Germline CDR1 reads SGHRS; CDR2 reads YFSETQ.